The entry below gives a single TCR beta chain sequence along with its context. The antigen is undetermined. Using immunoSEQ multiplex PCR, the repertoire was profiled, and TCRdb retains in-frame clones only, with some absent. The sample lists approximately 82,000 clones, 85% to 95% occurring once. The donors were part of the approximately 120-subject validation cohort, which stood apart from the approximately 640-subject first cohort. These data belong to a study of cytomegalovirus exposure and HLA in healthy donors. Study conclusions and caveats: The study designated around 150 TCR beta chains cytomegalovirus-associated. Three of the chains that were CMV-associated were confirmed in vitro to be specific for CMV antigens. Subsequent analysis revealed that first-cohort TCR clusters tended to co-occur in the 90 to 150 validation repertoires.

The CDR3 contains 15 residues. V was shortened by 5 bases and J by 4 bases, with 12 bases between the two germline ends. Germline V gene data show CDR1 as SNHLY and CDR2 as FYNNEI. Sample: PBMCs. V is TRBV2 and J is TRBJ2-6; weak D call: TRBD1 (6 bases). This clonotype originated in a woman under 30 in good health and CMV-seronegative. The CDR3 reads CASSKAGAGANVLTF. The CDR3, as DNA: TGTGCCAGCAGTAAGGCAGGGGCGGGGGCCAACGTCCTGACTTTC.